One and the same sample provided the 6 T cell receptor beta chains below, sequenced in a study of T cells in Graves' hyperthyroidism and ophthalmopathy. Researchers amplified the TCR beta CDR3 regions from RNA transcripts. The TCR CDR3 first-round RT-PCR relied on the HTBI primer set. MiXCR, applied by TCRdb to the multiplex PCR reads, yields one record per CDR3 protein. The table has 600,000 to 650,000 distinct CDR3 sequences, 15% to 20% seen once. Sequenced sample: blood. The receptor set was obtained from a woman aged 25 to 45 with Graves' hyperthyroidism.

This clonotype has at least ten counts. The rearrangement uses TRBV7-9 and TRBJ2-3; D gene unclear. V was cut by 4 bases and J by 2 bases, with 7 bases left in between. The CDR3 runs 13 residues. Germline CDR1 is SEHNR and CDR2 is FQNEAQ (reference sequence). The CDR3 sequence is CASSSHNTDTQYF. CDR3 bases: TGTGCCAGCAGCTCCCACAACACAGATACGCAGTATTTT.

In this sample, this clonotype turned up many times. The rearrangement joins TRBV20-1 to TRBJ2-7; D is uncertain. CDR3 size: 12 residues. V was cut by 3 bases and J by 2 bases, with 8 bases left in between. CDR1 and CDR2 (germline): DFQATT, SNEGSKA (reference sequence). CDR3 residues: CSARQWAYEQYF. For the CDR3, the DNA is TGCAGTGCTAGGCAGTGGGCCTACGAGCAGTACTTC.

J is TRBJ2-1 and V is TRBV6-2 or TRBV6-3, with 8 bases aligning to TRBD2. CDR1 and CDR2 from the germline V gene are MNHEY and SVGEGT. Unmatched junction bases numbered 12, after V lost 6 bases and J lost 8 bases. This CDR3 region has 15 residues. CDR3: CASSPTGGRADEQFF. CDR3 DNA sequence: TGTGCCAGCAGCCCCACGGGGGGGAGGGCCGATGAGCAGTTCTTC.

The sample holds many counts of this clonotype. This chain uses TRBV27 with TRBJ2-7; TRBD2 matches at 11 bases. The germline V gene has CDR1 MNHEY and CDR2 SMNVEV (reference sequence). Trimming cost V 6 bases and J 5 bases; bases outside gene matches: 9. The CDR3 loop spans 15 amino acids. The CDR3 DNA reads as TGTGCCAGCAGAACGAGACTAGCGGGAATGAACGAGCAGTACTTC. Translated, it gives CASRTRLAGMNEQYF.

This clonotype was observed a single time. The chain recombines TRBV7-8 with TRBJ2-1, with TRBD2 as a possible D gene (5 bases). The CDR3 has 17 residues. V lost 5 bases, J lost 4 bases, and 21 bases lay in between. The germline V gene encodes CDR1 SGHVS and CDR2 FQNEAQ. CDR3 nucleotides: TGTGCCAGCAGCCAAGAACTCACTAGTGTACAGTACAATGAGCAGTTCTTC. It specifies CASSQELTSVQYNEQFF.

This clonotype showed up many times. The chain links TRBV2 to TRBJ2-1, with D possibly TRBD1 on 6 matching bases. The germline CDR1 and CDR2 sequences are SNHLY and FYNNEI. Trimming removed 7 bases at V and 5 bases at J, with 12 bases between. The CDR3 is 13 amino acids. CDR3 protein: CASTGAPHNEQFF. CDR3 bases: TGTGCCAGCACAGGGGCTCCTCACAATGAGCAGTTCTTC. The full variable domain, with the rest looked up from reference TRBV2 and TRBJ2-1, is EPEVTQTPSHQVTQMGQEVILRCVPISNHLYFYWYRQILGQKVEFLVSFYNNEISEKSEIFDDQFSVERPDGSNFTLKIRSTKLEDSAMYFCASTGAPHNEQFFGPGTRLTVL.